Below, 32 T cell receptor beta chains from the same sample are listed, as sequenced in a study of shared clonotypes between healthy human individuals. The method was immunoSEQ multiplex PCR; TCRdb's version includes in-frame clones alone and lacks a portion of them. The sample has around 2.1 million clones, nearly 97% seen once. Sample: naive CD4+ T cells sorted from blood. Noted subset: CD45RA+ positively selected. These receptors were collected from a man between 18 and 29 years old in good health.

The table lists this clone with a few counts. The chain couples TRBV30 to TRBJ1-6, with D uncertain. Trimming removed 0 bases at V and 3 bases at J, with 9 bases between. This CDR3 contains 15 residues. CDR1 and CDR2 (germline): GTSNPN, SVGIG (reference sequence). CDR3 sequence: CAWSVSRGYNSPLHF. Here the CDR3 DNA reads TGTGCCTGGAGTGTATCGCGCGGCTATAATTCACCCCTCCACTTT.

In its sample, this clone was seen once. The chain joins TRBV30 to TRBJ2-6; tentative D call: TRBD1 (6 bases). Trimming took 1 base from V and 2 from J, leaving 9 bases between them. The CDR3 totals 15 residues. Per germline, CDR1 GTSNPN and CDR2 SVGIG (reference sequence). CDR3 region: CAWSATGTGANVLTF. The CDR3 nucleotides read TGTGCCTGGAGTGCCACAGGGACTGGGGCCAACGTCCTGACTTTC. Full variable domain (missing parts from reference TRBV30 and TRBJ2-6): SQTIHQWPATLVQPVGSPLSLECTVEGTSNPNLYWYRQAAGRGLQLLFYSVGIGQISSEVPQNLSASRPQDRQFILSSKKLLLSDSGFYLCAWSATGTGANVLTFGAGSRLTVL.

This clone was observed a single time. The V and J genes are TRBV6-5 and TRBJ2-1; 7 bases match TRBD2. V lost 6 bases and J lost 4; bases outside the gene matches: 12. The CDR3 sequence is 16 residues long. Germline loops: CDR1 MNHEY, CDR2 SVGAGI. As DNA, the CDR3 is TGTGCCAGCAGATACAGGAGGGAGGGTTTATACAATGAGCAGTTCTTC. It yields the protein CASRYRREGLYNEQFF.

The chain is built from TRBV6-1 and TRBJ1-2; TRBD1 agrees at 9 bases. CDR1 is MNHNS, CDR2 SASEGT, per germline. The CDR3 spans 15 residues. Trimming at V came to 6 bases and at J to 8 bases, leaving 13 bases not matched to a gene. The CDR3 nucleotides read TGTGCCAGCAGGGGGGACAGGGATAAGTCGGGCGGCTACACCTTC. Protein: CASRGDRDKSGGYTF.

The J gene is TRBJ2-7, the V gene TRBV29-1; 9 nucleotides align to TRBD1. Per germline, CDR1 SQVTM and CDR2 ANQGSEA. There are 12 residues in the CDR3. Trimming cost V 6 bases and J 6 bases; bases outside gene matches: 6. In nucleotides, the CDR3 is TGCAGCGTGGGACAGGGCATAGGCGAGCAGTACTTC. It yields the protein CSVGQGIGEQYF.

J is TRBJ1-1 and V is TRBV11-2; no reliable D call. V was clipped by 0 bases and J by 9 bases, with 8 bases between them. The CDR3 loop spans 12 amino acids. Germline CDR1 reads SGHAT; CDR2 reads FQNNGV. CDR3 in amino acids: CASSLDVGKAFF. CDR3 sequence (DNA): TGTGCCAGCAGCTTAGATGTCGGAAAAGCTTTCTTT.

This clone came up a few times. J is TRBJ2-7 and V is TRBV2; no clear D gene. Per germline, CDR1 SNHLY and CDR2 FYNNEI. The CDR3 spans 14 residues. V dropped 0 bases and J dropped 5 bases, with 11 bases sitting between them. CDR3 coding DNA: TGTGCCAGCAGTGAAGCGCCCGTTAAAGACGAGCAGTACTTC. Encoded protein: CASSEAPVKDEQYF. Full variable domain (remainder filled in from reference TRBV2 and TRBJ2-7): EPEVTQTPSHQVTQMGQEVILRCVPISNHLYFYWYRQILGQKVEFLVSFYNNEISEKSEIFDDQFSVERPDGSNFTLKIRSTKLEDSAMYFCASSEAPVKDEQYFGPGTRLTVT.

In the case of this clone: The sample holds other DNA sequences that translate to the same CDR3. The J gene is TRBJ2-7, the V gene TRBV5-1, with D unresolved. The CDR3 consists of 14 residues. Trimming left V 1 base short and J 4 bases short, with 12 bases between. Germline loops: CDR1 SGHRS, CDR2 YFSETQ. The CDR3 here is CASSLLPSSYEQYF. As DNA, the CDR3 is TGCGCCAGCAGCTTGCTCCCTAGTTCTTACGAGCAGTACTTC.

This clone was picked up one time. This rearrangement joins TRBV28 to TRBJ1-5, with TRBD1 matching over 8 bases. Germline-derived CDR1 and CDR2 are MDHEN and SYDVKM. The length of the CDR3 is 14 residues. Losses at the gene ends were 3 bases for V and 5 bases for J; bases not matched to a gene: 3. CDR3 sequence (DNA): TGTGCCAGCAGTTTCACGACAGGGGATCAGCCCCAGCATTTT. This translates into CASSFTTGDQPQHF.

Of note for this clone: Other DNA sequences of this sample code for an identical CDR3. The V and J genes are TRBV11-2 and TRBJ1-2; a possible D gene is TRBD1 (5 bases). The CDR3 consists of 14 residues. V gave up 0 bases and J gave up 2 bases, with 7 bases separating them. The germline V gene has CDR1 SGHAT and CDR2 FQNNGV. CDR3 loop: CASSLDPGNYGYTF. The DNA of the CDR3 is TGTGCCAGCAGCTTAGACCCAGGGAACTATGGCTACACCTTC.

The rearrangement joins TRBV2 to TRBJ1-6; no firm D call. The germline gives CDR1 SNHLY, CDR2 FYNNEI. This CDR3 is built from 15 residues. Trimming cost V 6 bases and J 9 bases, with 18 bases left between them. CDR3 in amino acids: CASSQREKPSSPLHF. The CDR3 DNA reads TGTGCCAGCAGCCAACGGGAGAAGCCAAGTTCACCCCTCCACTTT.

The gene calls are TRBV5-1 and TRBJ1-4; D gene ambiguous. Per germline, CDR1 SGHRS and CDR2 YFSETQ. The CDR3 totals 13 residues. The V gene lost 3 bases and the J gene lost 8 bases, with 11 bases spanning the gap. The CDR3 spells CASSYPSGEKLFF. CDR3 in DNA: TGCGCCAGCAGCTATCCATCCGGAGAAAAACTGTTTTTT.

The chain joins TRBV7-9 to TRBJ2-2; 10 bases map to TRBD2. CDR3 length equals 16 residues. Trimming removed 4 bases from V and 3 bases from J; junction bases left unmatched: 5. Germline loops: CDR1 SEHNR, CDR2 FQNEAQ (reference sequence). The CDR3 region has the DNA TGTGCCAGCAGCTCTAATGGACTAGCGGACACCGGGGAGCTGTTTTTT. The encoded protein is CASSSNGLADTGELFF.

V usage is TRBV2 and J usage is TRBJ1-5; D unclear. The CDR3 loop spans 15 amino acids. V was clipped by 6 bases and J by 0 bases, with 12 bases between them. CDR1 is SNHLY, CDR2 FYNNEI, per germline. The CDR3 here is CASSPGRASNQPQHF. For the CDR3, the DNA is TGTGCCAGCAGCCCCGGGAGGGCTAGCAATCAGCCCCAGCATTTT.

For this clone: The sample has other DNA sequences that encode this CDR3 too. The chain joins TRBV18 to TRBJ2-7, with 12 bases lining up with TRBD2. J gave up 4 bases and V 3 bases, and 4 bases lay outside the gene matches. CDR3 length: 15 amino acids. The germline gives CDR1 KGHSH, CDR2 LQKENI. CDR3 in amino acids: CASSPTSGGSYEQYF. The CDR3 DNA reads TGTGCCAGCTCACCTACTAGCGGGGGGTCGTACGAGCAGTACTTC.

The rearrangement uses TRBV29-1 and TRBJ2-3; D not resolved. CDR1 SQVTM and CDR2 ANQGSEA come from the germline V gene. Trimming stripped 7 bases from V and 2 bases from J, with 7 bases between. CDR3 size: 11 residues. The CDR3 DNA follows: TGCAGCGGAACAGACACAGATACGCAGTATTTT. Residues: CSGTDTDTQYF.

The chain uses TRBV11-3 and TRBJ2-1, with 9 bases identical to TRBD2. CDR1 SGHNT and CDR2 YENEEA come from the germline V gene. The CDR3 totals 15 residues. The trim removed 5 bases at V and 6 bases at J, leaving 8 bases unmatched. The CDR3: CASSQLAGMVNEQFF. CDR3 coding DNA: TGTGCCAGCAGCCAGCTAGCGGGAATGGTCAATGAGCAGTTCTTC.

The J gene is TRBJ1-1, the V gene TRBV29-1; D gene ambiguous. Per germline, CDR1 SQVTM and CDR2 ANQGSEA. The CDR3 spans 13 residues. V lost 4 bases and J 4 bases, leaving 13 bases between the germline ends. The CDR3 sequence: CSVAVGASTEAFF. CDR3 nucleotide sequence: TGCAGCGTTGCTGTAGGAGCGAGCACTGAAGCTTTCTTT. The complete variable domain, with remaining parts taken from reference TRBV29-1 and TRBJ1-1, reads SAVISQKPSRDICQRGTSLTIQCQVDSQVTMMFWYRQQPGQSLTLIATANQGSEATYESGFVIDKFPISRPNLTFSTLTVSNMSPEDSSIYLCSVAVGASTEAFFGQGTRLTVV.

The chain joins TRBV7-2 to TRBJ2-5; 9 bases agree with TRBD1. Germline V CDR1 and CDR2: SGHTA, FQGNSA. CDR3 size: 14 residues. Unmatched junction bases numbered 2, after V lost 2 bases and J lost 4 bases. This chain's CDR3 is CASSLWTGVETQYF. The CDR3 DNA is TGTGCCAGCAGCTTATGGACAGGGGTAGAGACCCAGTACTTC.

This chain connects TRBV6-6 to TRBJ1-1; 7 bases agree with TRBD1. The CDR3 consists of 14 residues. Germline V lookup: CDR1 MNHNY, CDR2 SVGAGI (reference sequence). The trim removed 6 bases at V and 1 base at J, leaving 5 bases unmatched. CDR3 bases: TGTGCCAGCAGGGTACAGGGGACGAACACTGAAGCTTTCTTT. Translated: CASRVQGTNTEAFF.

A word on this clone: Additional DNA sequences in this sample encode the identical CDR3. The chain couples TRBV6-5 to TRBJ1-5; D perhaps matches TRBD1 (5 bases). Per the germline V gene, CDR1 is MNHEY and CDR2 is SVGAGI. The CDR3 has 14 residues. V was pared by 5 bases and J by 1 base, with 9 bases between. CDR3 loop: CASSRDGSNQPQHF. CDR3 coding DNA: TGTGCCAGCAGTCGGGACGGGAGCAATCAGCCCCAGCATTTT.

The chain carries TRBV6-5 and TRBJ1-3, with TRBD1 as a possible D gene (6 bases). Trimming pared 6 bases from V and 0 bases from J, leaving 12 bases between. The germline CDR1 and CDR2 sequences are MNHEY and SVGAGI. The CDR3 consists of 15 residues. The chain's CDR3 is CASREGVFSGNTIYF. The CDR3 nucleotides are TGTGCCAGCAGGGAGGGGGTATTCTCTGGAAACACCATATATTTT.

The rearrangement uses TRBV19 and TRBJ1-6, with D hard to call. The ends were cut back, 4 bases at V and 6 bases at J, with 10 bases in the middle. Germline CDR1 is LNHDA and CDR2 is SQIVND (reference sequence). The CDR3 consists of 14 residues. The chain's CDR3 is CASSKGLTNSPLHF. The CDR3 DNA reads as TGTGCCAGTAGTAAAGGGTTGACTAATTCACCCCTCCACTTT.

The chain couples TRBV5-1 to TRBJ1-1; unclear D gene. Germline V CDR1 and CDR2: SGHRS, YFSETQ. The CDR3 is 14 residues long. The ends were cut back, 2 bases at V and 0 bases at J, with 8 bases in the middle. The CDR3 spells CASSLNFMNTEAFF. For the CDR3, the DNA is TGCGCCAGCAGCTTAAACTTCATGAACACTGAAGCTTTCTTT.

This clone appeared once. The CDR3 coding sequence is TGCGCCAGCAGCCAAGGACAGGGGAGTGAAAAACTGTTTTTT. This gives the protein CASSQGQGSEKLFF. V usage is TRBV5-1 and J usage is TRBJ1-4, with 9 bases that match TRBD1. Germline V gene sequence: CDR1 SGHRS, CDR2 YFSETQ. V dropped 4 bases and J dropped 7; count of bases not matched to a gene: 5. The CDR3 covers 14 residues.

CDR3 sequence: CAIRAAKSTEAFF. CDR3 sequence (DNA): TGTGCCATCAGGGCAGCAAAAAGCACTGAAGCTTTCTTT. V gene TRBV10-3 combines with J gene TRBJ1-1; no firm D call. The CDR3 consists of 13 residues. Germline CDR1 is ENHRY and CDR2 is SYGVKD. Trimming removed 6 bases from V and 4 bases from J, with 12 bases in between.

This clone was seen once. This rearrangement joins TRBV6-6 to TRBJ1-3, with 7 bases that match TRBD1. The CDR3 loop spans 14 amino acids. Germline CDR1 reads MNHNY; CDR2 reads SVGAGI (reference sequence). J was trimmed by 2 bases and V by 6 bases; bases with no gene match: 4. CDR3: CASRYGTAGNTIYF. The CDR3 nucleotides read TGTGCCAGCAGGTACGGGACAGCTGGAAACACCATATATTTT.

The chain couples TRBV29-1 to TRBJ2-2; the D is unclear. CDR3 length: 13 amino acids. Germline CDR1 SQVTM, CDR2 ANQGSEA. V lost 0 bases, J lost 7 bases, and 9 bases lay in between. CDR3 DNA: TGCAGCGTTGAAGATTGGATTAACGGGGAGCTGTTTTTT. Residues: CSVEDWINGELFF.

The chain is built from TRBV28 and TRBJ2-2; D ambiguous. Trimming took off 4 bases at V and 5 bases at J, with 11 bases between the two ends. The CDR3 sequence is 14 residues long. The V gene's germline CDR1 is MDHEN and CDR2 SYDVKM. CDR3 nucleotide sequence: TGTGCCAGCAGTTGGAACATGGGTACCGGGGAGCTGTTTTTT. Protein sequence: CASSWNMGTGELFF.

The CDR3 sequence is CASSSAGKWETQYF. DNA for the CDR3: TGTGCCAGCAGTTCAGCGGGGAAGTGGGAGACCCAGTACTTC. The chain links TRBV27 to TRBJ2-5; TRBD2 matches at 7 bases. CDR3 length equals 14 residues. J lost 5 bases, V lost 4 bases, and 7 bases had no gene match. Germline loops: CDR1 MNHEY, CDR2 SMNVEV (reference sequence).

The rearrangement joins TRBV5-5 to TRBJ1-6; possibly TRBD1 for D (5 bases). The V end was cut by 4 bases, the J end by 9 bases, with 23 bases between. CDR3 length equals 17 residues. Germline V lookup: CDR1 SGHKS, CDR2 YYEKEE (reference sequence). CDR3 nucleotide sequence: TGTGCCAGCAGCACCGAGTACGGGGCGGTAGTGGTTTCACCCCTCCACTTT. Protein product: CASSTEYGAVVVSPLHF.

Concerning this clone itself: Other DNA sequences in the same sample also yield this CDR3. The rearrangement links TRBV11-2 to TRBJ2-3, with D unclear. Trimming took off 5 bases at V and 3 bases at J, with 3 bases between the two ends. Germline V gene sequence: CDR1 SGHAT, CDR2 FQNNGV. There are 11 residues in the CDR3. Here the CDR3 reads CASSLTDTQYF. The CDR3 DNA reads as TGTGCCAGCAGCCTAACAGATACGCAGTATTTT.